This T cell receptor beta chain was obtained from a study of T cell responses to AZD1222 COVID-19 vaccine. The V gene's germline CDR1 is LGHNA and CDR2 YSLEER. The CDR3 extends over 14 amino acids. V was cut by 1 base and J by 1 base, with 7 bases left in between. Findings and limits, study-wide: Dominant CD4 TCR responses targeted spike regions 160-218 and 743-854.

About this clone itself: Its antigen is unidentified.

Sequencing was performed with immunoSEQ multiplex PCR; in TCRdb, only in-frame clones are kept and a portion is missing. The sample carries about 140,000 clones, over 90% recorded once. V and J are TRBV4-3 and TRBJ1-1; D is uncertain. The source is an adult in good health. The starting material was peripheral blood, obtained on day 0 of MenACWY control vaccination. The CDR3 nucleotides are TGCGCCAGCAGCCAAGGGGAGGGGAACACTGAAGCTTTCTTT. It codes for CASSQGEGNTEAFF.